This is a list of T cell receptor beta chains from one sample in a study of tumor-infiltrating lymphocytes in primary liver carcinoma. TCRdb ran MiXCR on the multiplex PCR reads and lists one entry per CDR3 protein. The sample lists more than 70,000 distinct CDR3 sequences; roughly 71% were seen once. Material for sequencing was tumor-adjacent normal liver tissue. These receptors originate from a man aged 40-50 years with primary liver carcinoma and hepatitis B virus infection. The CDR3 runs from the conserved cysteine through the conserved F or W.

V: TRBV6-5
J: TRBJ2-7
CDR3: CASRVPGAHEQYF

V: TRBV11-2
J: TRBJ2-1
CDR3: CASSLYRPASGQFF

V: TRBV11-2
J: TRBJ2-5
CDR3: CASSPSEEAHYF

V: TRBV3-1
J: TRBJ2-5
CDR3: CASSQGGETQYF

V: TRBV10-1
J: TRBJ2-1
CDR3: CASSESKTGSVANNEQFF

V: TRBV5-1
J: TRBJ2-6
CDR3: CATSTGGSPGTNVLTF

V: TRBV5-1
J: TRBJ1-6
CDR3: CASSLSGGDNLPLHF

V: TRBV20-1
J: TRBJ2-7
CDR3: CSATDRGYEQYF

V: TRBV4-2
J: TRBJ2-7
CDR3: CATSQSSGNSYEQYF

V: TRBV7-9
J: TRBJ2-7
CDR3: CASSPPEAGGGREQYF

V: TRBV30
J: .
CDR3: CTWSVLTGSNQPQYF

V: TRBV28
J: TRBJ2-1
CDR3: CASTDKGASLSYYNEQFF

V: TRBV10-2
J: TRBJ1-6
CDR3: CASTPHLGTVNSHLHF

V: TRBV5-1
J: TRBJ2-2
CDR3: CACSLNKGAPNTGELCF

V: TRBV29-1
J: TRBJ2-3
CDR3: CSATGTSTDTQYF

V: TRBV4-3
J: TRBJ2-1
CDR3: CASSQLTGKLSYNEQFF

V: TRBV11-2
J: TRBJ2-7
CDR3: CASSFDSAYELYF

V: TRBV6-6
J: TRBJ1-6
CDR3: CVSSLQGDSLLHF

V: TRBV24-1
J: TRBJ2-1
CDR3: CATRDLEHGGSSYNEQFF

V: TRBV11-1
J: TRBJ2-4
CDR3: CASSFPGASVTENIQYF

V: TRBV6-1
J: TRBJ2-7
CDR3: CAAERPGDSYEQYF

V: TRBV4-1
J: TRBJ2-1
CDR3: CASSARRQFF

V: TRBV6-2/TRBV6-3
J: TRBJ2-3
CDR3: CASSYIIQAGATRTDTQYF

V: TRBV11-2
J: TRBJ1-1
CDR3: CASSSGGNTEAFF

V: TRBV6-1
J: TRBJ1-2
CDR3: CASSGPQHYGYIF

V: TRBV6-6
J: TRBJ1-4
CDR3: CASIKGRGRNEKLFF

V: TRBV6-5
J: TRBJ2-7
CDR3: CTSSYAGDLGEQYF

V: TRBV6-2/TRBV6-3
J: TRBJ2-6
CDR3: CASSYPVDAGANILTF

V: TRBV10-3
J: TRBJ1-3
CDR3: CAISESRVPLRGEGNTIYF

V: TRBV29-1
J: .
CDR3: CSVSASQETQYF

V: TRBV11-3
J: TRBJ2-2
CDR3: CASIPPADTVELFF

V: TRBV11-2
J: TRBJ2-1
CDR3: CASSPASGAGLSSYNEQFF

V: TRBV4-1
J: TRBJ2-7
CDR3: CVSSPGRWYERYF

V: TRBV7-8
J: TRBJ2-1
CDR3: CASSPLEGSAVSHDEQFF

V: TRBV14
J: TRBJ1-4
CDR3: CASSYLTDTRNEKLCF

V: TRBV11-2
J: TRBJ2-1
CDR3: CVSSLDPSATPVQFF

V: TRBV29-1
J: TRBJ2-3
CDR3: CSVRRSWDSGTGTRYF

V: TRBV28
J: TRBJ2-1
CDR3: CASSFAGLAGSSSYNEQFF

V: TRBV14
J: TRBJ2-5
CDR3: CASSQDMSSSRTQYF

V: TRBV11-2
J: TRBJ2-7
CDR3: CARSLSDAAYEQYF

V: TRBV28
J: TRBJ1-1
CDR3: CASTSGQTNTEAFF

V: TRBV28
J: TRBJ2-1
CDR3: CASSPGIDRYNEQFF

V: TRBV11-2
J: TRBJ1-1
CDR3: CASSWLAHQTEALF

V: TRBV6-6
J: TRBJ2-2
CDR3: CASSYNIGHANTWELFF

V: TRBV29-1
J: TRBJ2-7
CDR3: CSVDVAGGKEQYF